These T cell receptor beta chains were read from a single sample in a study of blood T cell repertoires in COVID-19. Measured with immunoSEQ multiplex PCR; TCRdb has only the in-frame clones, and not every one. The table lists approximately 170,000 clones, 75% to 90% of them singletons. Sequencing was carried out using PBMCs or T cells enriched from blood (not recorded which). These receptors were collected from a woman aged 18-29 years who had recovered from COVID-19. Each CDR3 is given with its conserved first and last residue. D genes are given only for firm matches. A clone size is listed for some rows: how often the clone was seen (once, few, many), or a class if it is expanded.

J: TRBJ2-7; V: TRBV7-2; size: .; D: TRBD2; CDR3: CASSLLGGADYEQYF; DNA: TGTGCCAGCAGCCTACTCGGGGGGGCCGACTACGAGCAGTACTTC
J: TRBJ2-1; V: TRBV2; size: .; D: .; CDR3: CASGGLIYNEQFF; DNA: TGTGCCAGCGGCGGACTTATCTACAATGAGCAGTTCTTC
J: TRBJ2-4; V: TRBV6-5; size: .; D: .; CDR3: CASSYSRTAKNIQYF; DNA: TGTGCCAGCAGTTACTCGAGGACAGCTAAAAACATTCAGTACTTC
J: TRBJ1-2; V: TRBV10-3; size: .; D: TRBD1; CDR3: CAISETSARGPGYTF; DNA: TGTGCCATCAGTGAAACTTCTGCCAGGGGGCCCGGCTACACCTTC
J: TRBJ2-2; V: TRBV19; size: .; D: .; CDR3: CASSIGAGRGTGELFF; DNA: TGTGCCAGTAGTATAGGGGCCGGCCGGGGCACCGGGGAGCTGTTTTTT
J: TRBJ1-2; V: TRBV7-9; size: few; D: TRBD1; CDR3: CASSHGQGHGGYTF; DNA: TGTGCCAGCAGCCATGGACAGGGCCACGGCGGCTACACCTTC
J: TRBJ1-2; V: TRBV10-3; size: .; D: .; CDR3: CAISSTGPYGYTF; DNA: TGTGCCATCAGTTCAACAGGGCCGTATGGCTACACCTTC
J: TRBJ2-2; V: TRBV10-2; size: .; D: TRBD2; CDR3: CASSGRASGANTGELFF; DNA: TGCGCCAGCAGTGGGCGAGCTAGCGGGGCGAACACCGGGGAGCTGTTTTTT
J: TRBJ1-1; V: TRBV14; size: .; D: .; CDR3: CASSQTGLVGTEAFF; DNA: TGTGCCAGCAGCCAAACAGGGTTAGTGGGCACTGAAGCTTTCTTT
J: TRBJ2-3; V: TRBV7-9; size: .; D: TRBD1; CDR3: CASSLDQQGANTDTQYF; DNA: TGTGCCAGCAGCTTAGATCAACAGGGGGCTAACACAGATACGCAGTATTTT
J: TRBJ1-1; V: TRBV28; size: .; D: TRBD1; CDR3: CASPERGRTMNTEAFF; DNA: TGTGCCAGCCCCGAGAGGGGGCGGACCATGAACACTGAAGCTTTCTTT
J: TRBJ2-5; V: TRBV24-1; size: .; D: .; CDR3: CATSDPGAQETQYF; DNA: TGTGCCACCAGTGACCCAGGGGCCCAAGAGACCCAGTACTTC
J: TRBJ1-6; V: TRBV7-3; size: few; D: .; CDR3: CASSETANSPLHF; DNA: TGTGCCAGCAGCGAGACAGCAAATTCACCCCTCCACTTT